Listed here are 10 T cell receptor beta chains from one sample, sequenced in a study of T cells in Graves' hyperthyroidism and ophthalmopathy (dated by TCRdb to between 2018 and 2020). The library was built by means of multiplex PCR. The data were produced on an Illumina HiSeq 2000. The TCR beta CDR3 regions were amplified from RNA transcripts. A first-round RT-PCR of the TCR CDR3 used the HTBI primer set with the Qiagen OneStep RT-PCR kit. TCRdb handled the public reads itself, with Q25 trimming in fastp and clone calling in MiXCR, and kept productive beta chains. Rows are combined by CDR3 protein, so each entry shows the most common genes and DNA. The sample contains nearly 600,000 distinct CDR3 sequences, about 15% of them found a single time. 5.5% to 7.5% of the sample goes to the ten largest clones. Input material: blood. Every receptor here comes from a woman in her thirties with Graves' hyperthyroidism that later progressed to Graves' ophthalmopathy.

This clonotype was seen many times. The rearrangement uses TRBV28 and TRBJ2-1, with D uncertain. CDR1 and CDR2 from the germline V gene are MDHEN and SYDVKM. With 6 bases removed from V and 0 bases from J, the gap between germline ends came to 12 bases. The CDR3 runs to 15 residues. Here the CDR3 reads CASSRTLSSYNEQFF. The CDR3 bases are TGTGCCAGCAGCCGCACATTGAGCTCCTACAATGAGCAGTTCTTC.

This clonotype came up many times. This chain connects TRBV30 to TRBJ2-3; D is perhaps TRBD1 or TRBD2 (5 bases each). The V gene lost 1 base and the J gene lost 3 bases, with 14 bases spanning the gap. This CDR3 has 15 residues. Germline V lookup: CDR1 GTSNPN, CDR2 SVGIG (reference sequence). The DNA of the CDR3 is TGTGCCTGGAGTGCCATTTGGGGGTCTACAGATACGCAGTATTTT. Residues: CAWSAIWGSTDTQYF.

This clonotype appeared many times. The rearrangement joins TRBV3-1 to TRBJ2-1; 8 bases match TRBD2. Germline CDR1 reads LGHDT; CDR2 reads YNNKEL (reference sequence). J was trimmed by 10 bases and V by 2 bases; bases with no gene match: 25. The CDR3 covers 20 residues. The CDR3 bases are TGTGCCAGCAGCCAAAAGACGATTCTCCCAGTTGCGGGAGGTCCAACCGAGCAGTTCTTC. Amino acids: CASSQKTILPVAGGPTEQFF.

The chain uses TRBV9 and TRBJ1-2; 8 nucleotides line up with TRBD1. CDR1 is SGDLS and CDR2 is YYNGEE in the germline V gene. V lost 0 bases, J lost 8 bases, and 6 bases stayed unmatched. The CDR3 runs 14 residues. This chain's CDR3 is CASSVEPQGVGYTF. CDR3 bases: TGTGCCAGCAGCGTAGAGCCACAGGGGGTAGGCTACACCTTC.

This clonotype was detected a few times. The V call is TRBV6-1, the J call TRBJ1-2; 7 nucleotides align to TRBD1. CDR3 size: 14 residues. J lost 6 bases, V lost 1 base, and 5 bases had no gene match. Germline V gene data show CDR1 as MNHNS and CDR2 as SASEGT. DNA of the CDR3: TGTGCCAGCAGTGAAGAGTCGGGACAGAATGGCTACACCTTC. It codes for CASSEESGQNGYTF.

This clonotype has a handful of counts. The rearrangement uses TRBV20-1 and TRBJ1-1; D is unclear. The length of the CDR3 is 12 residues. The germline V gene encodes CDR1 DFQATT and CDR2 SNEGSKA (reference sequence). Trimming took 5 bases from V and 4 from J, leaving 11 bases between them. DNA for the CDR3: TGCAGTGCTGGTGGGGTTGGCACTGAAGCTTTCTTT. Translating gives CSAGGVGTEAFF.

This clonotype occurred many times. The V call is TRBV4-2, the J call TRBJ2-5; D unclear. Trimming removed 0 bases from V and 5 bases from J, with 7 bases in between. The germline V gene encodes CDR1 LGHNA and CDR2 YNFKEQ. The CDR3 extends over 13 amino acids. The CDR3 protein is CASSQDQGETQYF. The CDR3, as DNA: TGTGCCAGCAGCCAAGATCAAGGGGAGACCCAGTACTTC.

The sample holds many counts of this clonotype. The gene calls are TRBV6-1 and TRBJ1-4; no clear D. Germline CDR1 reads MNHNS; CDR2 reads SASEGT. The CDR3 totals 16 residues. The germline V and J ends were trimmed by 2 bases and 7 bases, with 17 bases remaining between them. CDR3 region: CASSESSPVGGEKLFF. Written as DNA, the CDR3 is TGTGCCAGCAGTGAAAGCTCCCCGGTGGGAGGTGAAAAACTGTTTTTT.

This clonotype has at least ten counts. The chain recombines TRBV9 with TRBJ2-2; possible D gene TRBD1, 5 bases. V lost 4 bases and J 6 bases, leaving 22 bases between the germline ends. The V gene's germline CDR1 is SGDLS and CDR2 YYNGEE. CDR3 length equals 17 residues. The CDR3 bases are TGTGCCAGCAGCACGACAGAGCCCCGAAATGGAGCCGGGGAGCTGTTTTTT. It translates to CASSTTEPRNGAGELFF.

This clonotype was detected only a few times. J is TRBJ2-7 and V is TRBV4-2, with D possibly TRBD2 on 5 matching bases. CDR3 length: 15 amino acids. In germline, CDR1 is LGHNA, CDR2 YNFKEQ. V lost 1 base and J lost 2, with 12 bases in between. CDR3 protein: CASSQATGLTYEQYF. The CDR3 DNA reads TGTGCCAGCAGCCAAGCTACCGGACTGACCTACGAGCAGTACTTC.